The next 5 T cell receptor beta chains were all read from a single sample in a study of T cell responses to AZD1222 COVID-19 vaccine. The repertoire was sequenced with immunoSEQ multiplex PCR; TCRdb's copy has only in-frame clones and lacks some. There are roughly 180,000 clones in the sample; about 91% occur only once, and approximately 0.5% lies in the top ten. The material sequenced was peripheral blood, taken on day 0 of AZD1222 vaccination. Every receptor here comes from an adult in good health.

V gene TRBV12-3 or TRBV12-4 combines with J gene TRBJ2-7; no definite D call. CDR3 length: 11 residues. V gave up 2 bases and J gave up 5 bases, with 4 bases separating them. The CDR3 reads CASSLSDEQYF. The CDR3 nucleotides are TGTGCCAGCAGTTTATCAGACGAGCAGTACTTC.

This clone was counted between two and nine times. The chain is built from TRBV21-1 and TRBJ2-1; the D call of TRBD1 is as the table states it, not checked on the DNA. TRBV21-1 is a documented pseudogene. This CDR3 is 13 amino acids long. CDR3 in DNA: TGTGCCAGCAGCAAAGGGACAGACAATGAGCAGTTCTTC. It is translated as CASSKGTDNEQFF.

V and J are TRBV9 and TRBJ1-4; maybe TRBD1 (6 bases). The V end was cut by 0 bases, the J end by 10 bases, with 16 bases between. The germline gives CDR1 SGDLS, CDR2 YYNGEE. CDR3 length: 15 residues. CDR3 in amino acids: CASSVDGGGSGKLFF. CDR3 bases: TGTGCCAGCAGCGTAGATGGAGGGGGGAGCGGAAAACTGTTTTTT. Full variable domain (missing parts from reference TRBV9 and TRBJ1-4): DSGVTQTPKHLITATGQRVTLRCSPRSGDLSVYWYQQSLDQGLQFLIQYYNGEERAKGNILERFSAQQFPDLHSELNLSSLELGDSALYFCASSVDGGGSGKLFFGSGTQLSVL.

This clone was seen at least ten times. The V call is TRBV7-9, the J call TRBJ1-6; D ambiguous. Trimming left V 4 bases short and J 6 bases short, with 13 bases between. CDR1 is SEHNR, CDR2 FQNEAQ, per germline (reference sequence). This CDR3 is 15 amino acids long. The CDR3 bases are TGTGCCAGCAGCTGGCAAGGGATGGGTAATTCACCCCTCCACTTT. This gives the protein CASSWQGMGNSPLHF.

The gene calls are TRBV25-1 and TRBJ1-4; 11 bases align to TRBD1. Trimming removed 4 bases from V and 3 bases from J; junction bases left unmatched: 7. CDR3 length: 17 amino acids. Germline V gene lookup returns CDR1 MGHDK and CDR2 SYGVNS. The CDR3 DNA reads TGTGCCAGCAGTGTAAGGACAGGGGGCTGGTCTAATGAAAAACTGTTTTTT. Its translation is CASSVRTGGWSNEKLFF.